The source of this T cell receptor beta chain is a study of monozygotic twins with inflammatory bowel disease. Study-level points and caveats: With others, IBD patients shared fewer clonotypes than healthy twins did, especially with disease activity.

Notes on this clonotype: The antigen is not known.

TCRdb reprocessed the 5' RACE reads and keeps a single row for each CDR3 protein, giving no DNA. Its clone listing holds a few hundred thousand distinct CDR3 sequences. This CDR3 is 13 amino acids long. The material sequenced was blood. The sequence derives from a human donor with ulcerative colitis or Crohn's disease, or a healthy co-twin of an affected twin (not recorded which). This chain links TRBV12-3 or TRBV12-4 with TRBJ1-5; TCRdb designates TRBD1, a call that cannot be tested without DNA. The chain's CDR3 is CASSSGQNQPQHF.